Detailed here is one TCR beta chain. Its antigen is unknown. Using its own MiXCR run on the RT-PCR reads, TCRdb lists one record per CDR3 protein. The repertoire holds a few hundred thousand distinct CDR3 sequences, with roughly 15% as singletons. The CDR3 loop spans 14 amino acids. Germline lookup yields CDR1 GTSNPN and CDR2 SVGIG (reference sequence). V gave up 0 bases and J gave up 10 bases, with 13 bases separating them. These data come from a study of response to subunit inactivated influenza vaccine. Whole-study findings and limits: Each seasonal influenza vaccination, the authors suggested, recruits few new T cells.

This clonotype was obtained from a man aged 50-60 years who received an inactivated influenza vaccine. The V and J genes are TRBV30 and TRBJ1-6; possible D gene TRBD1, 5 bases. Here the sequenced sample was PBMCs from blood, taken 12 days after vaccination. The CDR3 sequence: CAWSVRGPGSPLHF. DNA of the CDR3: TGTGCCTGGAGTGTACGGGGACCTGGGTCACCCCTCCACTTT.